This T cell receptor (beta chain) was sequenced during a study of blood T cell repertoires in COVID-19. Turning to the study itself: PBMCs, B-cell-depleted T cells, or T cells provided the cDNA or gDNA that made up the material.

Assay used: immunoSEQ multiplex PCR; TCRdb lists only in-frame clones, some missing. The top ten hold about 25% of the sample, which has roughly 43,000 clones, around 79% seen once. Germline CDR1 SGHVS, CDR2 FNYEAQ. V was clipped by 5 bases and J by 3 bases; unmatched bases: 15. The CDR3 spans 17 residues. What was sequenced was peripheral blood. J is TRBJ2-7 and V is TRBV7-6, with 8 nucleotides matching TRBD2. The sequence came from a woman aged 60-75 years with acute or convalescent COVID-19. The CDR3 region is CASSPGGVAGPFYEQYF. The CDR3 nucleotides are TGTGCCAGCAGCCCGGGAGGGGTAGCGGGGCCCTTCTACGAGCAGTACTTC. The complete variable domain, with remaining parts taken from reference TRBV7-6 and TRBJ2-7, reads GAGVSQSPRYKVTKRGQDVALRCDPISGHVSLYWYRQALGQGPEFLTYFNYEAQQDKSGLPNDRFSAERPEGSISTLTIQRTEQRDSAMYRCASSPGGVAGPFYEQYFGPGTRLTVT.